Listed here are 2 T cell receptor beta chains from one sample, sequenced in a study of cytomegalovirus exposure and HLA in healthy donors. With 60 Vbeta and 13 Jbeta primers, the PCR was carried out. The protocol was immunoSEQ multiplex PCR, while the TCRdb copy is restricted to in-frame clones and leaves out a portion. Here the sample spans over 80,000 clones, 65% to 85% being singletons. The material sequenced was PBMCs. All receptors derive from a man between 40 and 49 years old in good health and CMV-seropositive.

This sequence joins TRBV2 and TRBJ1-4; D call uncertain. Per germline, CDR1 SNHLY and CDR2 FYNNEI. V dropped 5 bases and J dropped 2 bases, with 12 bases sitting between them. This CDR3 contains 15 residues. The CDR3 spells CASSPFVGTNEKLFF. CDR3 DNA: TGTGCCAGCAGTCCCTTTGTCGGGACTAATGAAAAACTGTTTTTT.

This chain joins TRBV6-6 and TRBJ1-5; D possibly corresponds to TRBD1 (6 bases). The CDR3 sequence is 13 residues long. The V end lost 5 bases, the J end lost 4 bases, and 9 bases lay between the germline ends. Per the germline V gene, CDR1 is MNHNY and CDR2 is SVGAGI (reference sequence). The CDR3 sequence is CASSPGANQPQHF. The CDR3 DNA sequence: TGTGCCAGCAGTCCAGGGGCGAATCAGCCCCAGCATTTT.